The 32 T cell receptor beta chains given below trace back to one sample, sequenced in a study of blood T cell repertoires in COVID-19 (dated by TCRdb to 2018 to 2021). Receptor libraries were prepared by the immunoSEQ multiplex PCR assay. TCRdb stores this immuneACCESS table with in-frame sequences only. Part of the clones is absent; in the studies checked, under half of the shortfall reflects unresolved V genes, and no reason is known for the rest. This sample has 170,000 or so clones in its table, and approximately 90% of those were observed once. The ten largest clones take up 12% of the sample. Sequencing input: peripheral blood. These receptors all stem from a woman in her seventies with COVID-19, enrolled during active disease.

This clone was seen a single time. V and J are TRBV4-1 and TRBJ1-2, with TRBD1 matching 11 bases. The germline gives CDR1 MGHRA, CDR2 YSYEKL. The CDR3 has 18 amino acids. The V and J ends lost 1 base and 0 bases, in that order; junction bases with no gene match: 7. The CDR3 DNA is TGCGCCAGCAGCCAAGTAGGGACAGGGGGAAGGGCTAACTATGGCTACACCTTC. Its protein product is CASSQVGTGGRANYGYTF.

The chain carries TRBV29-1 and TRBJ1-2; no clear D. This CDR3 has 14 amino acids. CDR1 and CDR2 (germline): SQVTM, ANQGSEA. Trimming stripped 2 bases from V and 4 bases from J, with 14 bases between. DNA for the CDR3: TGCAGCGTTGAAACCCGGACGGAGGGCTATGGCTACACCTTC. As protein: CSVETRTEGYGYTF.

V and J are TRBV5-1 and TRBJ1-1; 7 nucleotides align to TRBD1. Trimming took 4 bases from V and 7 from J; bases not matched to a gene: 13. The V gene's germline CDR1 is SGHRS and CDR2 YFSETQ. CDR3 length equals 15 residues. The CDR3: CASSTIATGAGEAFF. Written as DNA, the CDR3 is TGCGCCAGCAGCACCATAGCCACAGGGGCTGGTGAAGCTTTCTTT.

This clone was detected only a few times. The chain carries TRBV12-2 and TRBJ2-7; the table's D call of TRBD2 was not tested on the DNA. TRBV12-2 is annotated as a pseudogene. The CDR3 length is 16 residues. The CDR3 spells CASRLARRSFGYEQYF. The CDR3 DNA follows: TGTGCAAGTCGCTTAGCCCGAAGGAGCTTCGGTTACGAGCAGTACTTC.

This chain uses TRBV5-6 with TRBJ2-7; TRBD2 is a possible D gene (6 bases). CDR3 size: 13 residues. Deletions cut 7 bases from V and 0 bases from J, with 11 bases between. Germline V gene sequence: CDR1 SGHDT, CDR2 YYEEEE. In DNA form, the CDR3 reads TGTGCCAGCGACCGCGGGGACTCCTACGAGCAGTACTTC. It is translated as CASDRGDSYEQYF.

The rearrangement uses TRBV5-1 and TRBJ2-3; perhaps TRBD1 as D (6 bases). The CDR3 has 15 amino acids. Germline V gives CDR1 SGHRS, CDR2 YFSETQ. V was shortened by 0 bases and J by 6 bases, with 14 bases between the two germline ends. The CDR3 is CASSLAGQRGDTQYF. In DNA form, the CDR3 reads TGCGCCAGCAGCTTGGCGGGACAAAGGGGGGATACGCAGTATTTT.

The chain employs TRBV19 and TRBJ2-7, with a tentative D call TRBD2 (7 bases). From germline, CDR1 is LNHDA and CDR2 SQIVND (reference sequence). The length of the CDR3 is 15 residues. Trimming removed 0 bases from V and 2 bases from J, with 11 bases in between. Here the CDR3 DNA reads TGTGCCAGTAGTATAGAAACGGGGGGCGCCTACGAGCAGTACTTC. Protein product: CASSIETGGAYEQYF.

The CDR3 here is CASSSPGQPNEKLFF. The CDR3 DNA follows: TGTGCCAGCAGTTCACCGGGACAGCCAAATGAAAAACTGTTTTTT. The chain links TRBV28 to TRBJ1-4; 7 bases map to TRBD1. The CDR3 extends over 15 amino acids. J lost 5 bases, V lost 4 bases, and 7 bases had no gene match. Germline CDR1 reads MDHEN; CDR2 reads SYDVKM.

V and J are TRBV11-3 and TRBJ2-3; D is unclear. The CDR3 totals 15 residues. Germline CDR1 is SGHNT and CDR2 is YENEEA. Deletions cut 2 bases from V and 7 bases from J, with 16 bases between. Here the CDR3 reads CASSLNSRYTNTQYF. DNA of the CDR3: TGTGCCAGCAGCTTAAATTCTCGGTATACGAATACGCAGTATTTT. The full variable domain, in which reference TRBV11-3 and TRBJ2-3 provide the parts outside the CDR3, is EAGVVQSPRYKIIEKKQPVAFWCNPISGHNTLYWYLQNLGQGPELLIRYENEEAVDDSQLPKDRFSAERLKGVDSTLKIQPAELGDSAVYLCASSLNSRYTNTQYFGPGTRLTVL.

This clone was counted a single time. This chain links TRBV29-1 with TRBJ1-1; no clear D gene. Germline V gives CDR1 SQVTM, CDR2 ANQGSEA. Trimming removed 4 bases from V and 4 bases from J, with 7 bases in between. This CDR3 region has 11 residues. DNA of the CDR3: TGCAGCGTTGTGAGTACCACTGAAGCTTTCTTT. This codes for CSVVSTTEAFF.

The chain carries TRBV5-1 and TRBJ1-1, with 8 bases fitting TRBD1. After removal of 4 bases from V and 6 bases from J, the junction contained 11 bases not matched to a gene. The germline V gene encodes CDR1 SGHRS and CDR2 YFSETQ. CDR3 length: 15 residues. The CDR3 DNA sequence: TGCGCCAGCAGCCTGAGACAGGGGAGAGGGGCTGAAGCTTTCTTT. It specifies CASSLRQGRGAEAFF.

The CDR3 reads CSVGVTGSNYGYTF. CDR3 sequence (DNA): TGCAGCGTTGGGGTTACGGGATCTAACTATGGCTACACCTTC. The chain combines TRBV29-1 with TRBJ1-2, with D unresolved. Germline CDR1 SQVTM, CDR2 ANQGSEA. V was clipped by 4 bases and J by 0 bases, with 12 bases between them. This CDR3 region has 14 residues.

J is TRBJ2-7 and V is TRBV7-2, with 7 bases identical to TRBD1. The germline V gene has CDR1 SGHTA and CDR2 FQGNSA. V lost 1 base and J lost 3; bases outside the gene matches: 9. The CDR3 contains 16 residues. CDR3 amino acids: CASSLDWDSGNYEQYF. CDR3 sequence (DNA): TGTGCCAGCAGCTTAGATTGGGACAGTGGAAACTACGAGCAGTACTTC. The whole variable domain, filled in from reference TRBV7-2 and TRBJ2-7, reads GAGVSQSPSNKVTEKGKDVELRCDPISGHTALYWYRQSLGQGLEFLIYFQGNSAPDKSGLPSDRFSAERTGGSVSTLTIQRTQQEDSAVYLCASSLDWDSGNYEQYFGPGTRLTVT.

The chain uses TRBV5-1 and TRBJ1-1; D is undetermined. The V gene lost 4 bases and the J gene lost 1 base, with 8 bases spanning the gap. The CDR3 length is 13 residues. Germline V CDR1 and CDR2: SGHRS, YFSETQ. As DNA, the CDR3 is TGCGCCAGCAGCCCTCCAGGGAACACTGAAGCTTTCTTT. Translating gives CASSPPGNTEAFF.

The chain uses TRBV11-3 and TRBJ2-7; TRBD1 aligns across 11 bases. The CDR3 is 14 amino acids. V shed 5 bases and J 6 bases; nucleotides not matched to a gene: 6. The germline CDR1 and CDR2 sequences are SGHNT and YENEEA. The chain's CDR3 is CASSPRTGGSEQYF. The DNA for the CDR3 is TGTGCCAGCAGCCCGAGGACAGGGGGCAGCGAGCAGTACTTC. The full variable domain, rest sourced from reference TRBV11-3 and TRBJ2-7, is EAGVVQSPRYKIIEKKQPVAFWCNPISGHNTLYWYLQNLGQGPELLIRYENEEAVDDSQLPKDRFSAERLKGVDSTLKIQPAELGDSAVYLCASSPRTGGSEQYFGPGTRLTVT.

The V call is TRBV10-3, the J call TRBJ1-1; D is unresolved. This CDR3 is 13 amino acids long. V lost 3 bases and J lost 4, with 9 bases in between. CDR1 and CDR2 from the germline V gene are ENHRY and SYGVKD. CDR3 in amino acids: CAISEREGTEAFF. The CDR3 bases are TGTGCCATCAGTGAACGGGAAGGCACTGAAGCTTTCTTT.

The CDR3 sequence: CASSIGAEGYEQYF. For the CDR3, the DNA is TGTGCCAGTAGTATAGGGGCTGAGGGATACGAGCAGTACTTC. The V gene is TRBV19, the J gene TRBJ2-7; D is possibly TRBD2 (5 bases). Trimming cost V 1 base and J 4 bases, with 11 bases left between them. This CDR3 spans 14 amino acids. Per germline, CDR1 LNHDA and CDR2 SQIVND (reference sequence).

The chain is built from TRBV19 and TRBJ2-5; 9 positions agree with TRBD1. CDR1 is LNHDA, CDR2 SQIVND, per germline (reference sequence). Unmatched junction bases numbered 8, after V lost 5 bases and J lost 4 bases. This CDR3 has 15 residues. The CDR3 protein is CASSPPPGQGETQYF. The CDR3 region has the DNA TGTGCCAGTAGTCCCCCGCCGGGACAGGGAGAGACCCAGTACTTC.

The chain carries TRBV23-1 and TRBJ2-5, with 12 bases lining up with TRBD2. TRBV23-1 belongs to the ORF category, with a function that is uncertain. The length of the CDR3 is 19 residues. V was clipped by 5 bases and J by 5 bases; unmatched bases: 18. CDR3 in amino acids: CASSGSVSYLAGGTETQYF. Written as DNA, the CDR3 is TGCGCCAGCAGTGGTAGTGTGAGTTATCTAGCGGGAGGGACGGAGACCCAGTACTTC.

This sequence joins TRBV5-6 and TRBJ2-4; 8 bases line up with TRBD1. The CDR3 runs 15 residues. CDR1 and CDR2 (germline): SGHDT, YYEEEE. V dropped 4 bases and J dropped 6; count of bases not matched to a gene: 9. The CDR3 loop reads CASSLVKGQANIQYF. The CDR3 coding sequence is TGTGCCAGCAGCCTAGTGAAGGGACAGGCAAACATTCAGTACTTC.

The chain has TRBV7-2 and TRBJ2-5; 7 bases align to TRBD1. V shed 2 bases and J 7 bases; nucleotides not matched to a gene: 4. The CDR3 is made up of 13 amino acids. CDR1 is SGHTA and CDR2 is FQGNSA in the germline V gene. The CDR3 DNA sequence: TGTGCCAGCAGCTTAACAGGGGTTCTGACCCAGTACTTC. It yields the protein CASSLTGVLTQYF.

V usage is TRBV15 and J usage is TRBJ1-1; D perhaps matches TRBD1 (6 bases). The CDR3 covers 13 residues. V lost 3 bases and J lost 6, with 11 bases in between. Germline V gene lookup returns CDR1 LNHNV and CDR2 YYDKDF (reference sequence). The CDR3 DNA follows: TGTGCCACCAGCAGGGACAGAAGCGCTGAAGCTTTCTTT. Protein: CATSRDRSAEAFF.

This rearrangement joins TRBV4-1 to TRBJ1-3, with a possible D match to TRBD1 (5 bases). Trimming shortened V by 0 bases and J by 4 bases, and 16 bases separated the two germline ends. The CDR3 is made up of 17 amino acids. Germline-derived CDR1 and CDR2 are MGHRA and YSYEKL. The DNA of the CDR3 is TGCGCCAGCAGCCAAGATGTAGGCAGGGCGAGAGGAAACACCATATATTTT. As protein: CASSQDVGRARGNTIYF.

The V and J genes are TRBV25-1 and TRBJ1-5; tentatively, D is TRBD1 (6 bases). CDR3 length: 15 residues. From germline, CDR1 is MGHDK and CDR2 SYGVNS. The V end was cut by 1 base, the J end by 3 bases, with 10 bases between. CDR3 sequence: CASSESNRVNQPQHF. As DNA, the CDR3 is TGTGCCAGCAGTGAATCGAACAGGGTCAATCAGCCCCAGCATTTT.

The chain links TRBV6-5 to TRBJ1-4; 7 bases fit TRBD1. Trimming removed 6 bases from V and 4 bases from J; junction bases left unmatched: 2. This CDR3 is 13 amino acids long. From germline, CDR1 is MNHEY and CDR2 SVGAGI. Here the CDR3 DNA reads TGTGCCAGCAGGGACAGGCTTAATGAAAAACTGTTTTTT. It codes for CASRDRLNEKLFF.

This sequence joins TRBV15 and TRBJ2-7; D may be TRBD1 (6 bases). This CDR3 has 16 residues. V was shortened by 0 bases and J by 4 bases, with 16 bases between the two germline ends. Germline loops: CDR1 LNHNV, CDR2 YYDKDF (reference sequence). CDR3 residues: CATSRDDRTNGYEQYF. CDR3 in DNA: TGTGCCACCAGCAGAGATGACAGGACAAATGGTTACGAGCAGTACTTC.

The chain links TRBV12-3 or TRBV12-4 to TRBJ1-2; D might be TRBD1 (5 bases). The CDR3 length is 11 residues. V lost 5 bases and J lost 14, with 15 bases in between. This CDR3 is CASSGTSPGTF. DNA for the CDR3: TGTGCCAGCAGTGGGACTTCGCCGGGGACCTTC.

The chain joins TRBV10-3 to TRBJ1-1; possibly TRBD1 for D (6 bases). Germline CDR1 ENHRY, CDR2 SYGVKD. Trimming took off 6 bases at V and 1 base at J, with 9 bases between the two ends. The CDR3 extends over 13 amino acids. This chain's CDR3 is CAISLDRNTEAFF. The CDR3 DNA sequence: TGTGCCATCAGCCTGGACAGGAACACTGAAGCTTTCTTT.

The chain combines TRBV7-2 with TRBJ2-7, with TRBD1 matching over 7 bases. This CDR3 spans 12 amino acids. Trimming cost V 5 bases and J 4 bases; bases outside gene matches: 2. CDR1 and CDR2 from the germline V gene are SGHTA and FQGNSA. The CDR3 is CASSGDRYEQYF. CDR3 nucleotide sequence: TGTGCCAGCAGCGGGGACAGATACGAGCAGTACTTC. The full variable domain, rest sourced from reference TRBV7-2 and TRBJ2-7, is GAGVSQSPSNKVTEKGKDVELRCDPISGHTALYWYRQSLGQGLEFLIYFQGNSAPDKSGLPSDRFSAERTGGSVSTLTIQRTQQEDSAVYLCASSGDRYEQYFGPGTRLTVT.

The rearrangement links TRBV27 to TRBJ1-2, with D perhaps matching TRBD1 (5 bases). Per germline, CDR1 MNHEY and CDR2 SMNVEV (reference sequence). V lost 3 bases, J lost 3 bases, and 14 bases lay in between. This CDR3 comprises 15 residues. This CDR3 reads CASSFGVGGDYGYTF. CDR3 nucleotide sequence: TGTGCCAGCAGTTTTGGGGTGGGGGGAGACTATGGCTACACCTTC.

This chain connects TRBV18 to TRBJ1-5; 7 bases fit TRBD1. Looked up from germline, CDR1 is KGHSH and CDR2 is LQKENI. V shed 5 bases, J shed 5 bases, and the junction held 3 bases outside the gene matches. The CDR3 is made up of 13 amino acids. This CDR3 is CASSADRDQPQHF. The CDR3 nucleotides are TGTGCCAGCTCAGCTGACAGGGATCAGCCCCAGCATTTT.

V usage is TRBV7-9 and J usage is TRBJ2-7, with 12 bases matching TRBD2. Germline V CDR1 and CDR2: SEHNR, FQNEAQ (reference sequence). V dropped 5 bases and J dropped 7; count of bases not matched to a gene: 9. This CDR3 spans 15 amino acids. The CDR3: CASSPRLAGVEEQYF. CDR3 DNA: TGTGCCAGCAGCCCGCGACTAGCGGGAGTTGAGGAGCAGTACTTC. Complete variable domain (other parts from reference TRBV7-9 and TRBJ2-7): DTGVSQNPRHKITKRGQNVTFRCDPISEHNRLYWYRQTLGQGPEFLTYFQNEAQLEKSRLLSDRFSAERPKGSFSTLEIQRTEQGDSAMYLCASSPRLAGVEEQYFGPGTRLTVT.